Each of the 6 T cell receptor beta chains below was sequenced from the same sample in a study of blood T cells in healthy people across ages. A J-beta primer mix and a sample-barcoded 5' primer were used in a second PCR of roughly 6 to 11 cycles. MiXCR, applied by TCRdb to the 5' RACE reads, yields one record per CDR3 protein. The data contain 600,000 to 900,000 distinct CDR3 sequences, roughly 25% of them singletons. The data also belong to a second study, concerning T cells of mothers and their children.

The specimen was blood. Receptor source: a boy younger than 18 in good health.

This clonotype was counted a few times. The gene calls are TRBV2 and TRBJ1-4; D gene ambiguous. Germline CDR1 is SNHLY and CDR2 is FYNNEI. The germline V and J ends were trimmed by 2 bases and 0 bases, with 7 bases remaining between them. This CDR3 comprises 15 residues. CDR3 sequence (DNA): TGTGCCAGCAGTGAACTCCCCGCAACTAATGAAAAACTGTTTTTT. Residues: CASSELPATNEKLFF.

This chain joins TRBV3-1 and TRBJ2-5; 7 nucleotides match TRBD1. CDR3 size: 14 residues. The germline V gene encodes CDR1 LGHDT and CDR2 YNNKEL (reference sequence). The V gene end was trimmed by 8 bases and the J gene end by 4 bases; junction bases not matched to a gene: 10. The CDR3 region is CASGLDRAAETQYF. In DNA form, the CDR3 reads TGTGCCAGCGGTCTCGACAGGGCGGCAGAGACCCAGTACTTC.

This clonotype has just a few counts. The rearrangement links TRBV7-6 to TRBJ2-2; 11 nucleotides match TRBD2. Trimming cost V 11 bases and J 0 bases; bases outside gene matches: 8. The CDR3 sequence is 16 residues long. Germline values: CDR1 SGHVS, CDR2 FNYEAQ. The CDR3 spells CALEASGGSNTGELFF. The DNA for the CDR3 is TGTGCCCTAGAAGCTAGCGGGGGGTCGAACACCGGGGAGCTGTTTTTT.

This clonotype has just a few counts. V and J are TRBV3-1 and TRBJ1-2; D remains unclear. CDR3 length: 13 residues. The ends were cut back, 1 base at V and 3 bases at J, with 6 bases in the middle. Germline V gene data show CDR1 as LGHDT and CDR2 as YNNKEL (reference sequence). CDR3 residues: CASSQATDYGYTF. The CDR3 DNA sequence: TGTGCCAGCAGCCAAGCAACGGACTATGGCTACACCTTC.

This clonotype occurred a few times. The chain combines TRBV5-1 with TRBJ1-5; D is perhaps TRBD1 (5 bases). Trimming cost V 2 bases and J 1 base, with 10 bases left between them. Germline values: CDR1 SGHRS, CDR2 YFSETQ. The CDR3 is made up of 15 amino acids. The DNA for the CDR3 is TGCGCCAGCAGCTTCCAGGGCGGGAGCAATCAGCCCCAGCATTTT. Translation gives CASSFQGGSNQPQHF.

The V gene is TRBV16, the J gene TRBJ2-5, with D tentatively TRBD2 (5 bases). The J call may be incorrect, as the DNA end agrees better with TRBJ2-7. Germline loops: CDR1 KGHSY, CDR2 FQNENV. The CDR3 is 14 residues long. CDR3: CASSQLSGFYEQYF. As DNA, the CDR3 is TGTGCCAGCAGCCAATTGAGCGGATTCTACGAGCAGTACTTC.